This T cell receptor beta chain stems from a study of long-term antiretroviral therapy in people with HIV. The study's findings and limits: Collection spanned 2004 to 2017; ART regimens may be less effective than current ones. Clones showing expansion before ART dominated the repertoire at all time points.

Researchers secured at least one pre-ART and at least two post-ART PBMC samples from each donor. Specimens held roughly 0.9-10 million cryopreserved PBMC prior to DNA extraction. V lost 8 bases to trimming and J lost 8 bases, with 13 bases between them. Germline CDR1 reads MNHNS; CDR2 reads SASEGT. The CDR3 is 12 amino acids. Version v3.0 of the immunoSEQ assay ran at survey level. The assay was immunoSEQ multiplex PCR, and TCRdb's table has in-frame clones only and misses some. The sample includes 30,000 to 40,000 clones, 94% of them seen just once. Note on this clone: Its specificity is not known.

J is TRBJ2-4 and V is TRBV6-1; TRBD1 is a possible D gene (5 bases). Here the sequenced sample was unsorted PBMCs, taken 4.1 years after starting antiretroviral therapy. The receptor comes from a woman aged 45-60 years with HIV. CDR3 in DNA: TGTGCCAGCGCCAGGGATAGGGACATTCAGTACTTC. Its translation: CASARDRDIQYF.